The present entry profiles one T cell receptor beta chain with its context. Its specificity is not known. Per germline, CDR1 SGDLS and CDR2 YYNGEE. V dropped 0 bases and J dropped 5 bases, with 15 bases sitting between them. The CDR3 has 15 residues. The data are from a study of cytomegalovirus exposure and HLA in healthy donors. The PCR employed 60 Vbeta primers together with 13 Jbeta primers. The method was immunoSEQ multiplex PCR; TCRdb's version includes in-frame clones alone and lacks a portion of them. The repertoire consists of 65,000 to 90,000 clones, with around 70% occurring once and the leading ten covering 15% to 20%. Study-level findings and limits: As a later analysis revealed, most CMV-associated TCR beta chains appeared HLA-restricted.

This receptor was obtained from a woman aged 40-49 years in good health and CMV-seropositive. The sample was PBMCs. The chain recombines TRBV9 with TRBJ2-7; D may be TRBD2 (5 bases). This CDR3 reads CASSVAGGRGDEQYF. CDR3 nucleotide sequence: TGTGCCAGCAGCGTAGCTGGTGGGAGAGGCGACGAGCAGTACTTC.